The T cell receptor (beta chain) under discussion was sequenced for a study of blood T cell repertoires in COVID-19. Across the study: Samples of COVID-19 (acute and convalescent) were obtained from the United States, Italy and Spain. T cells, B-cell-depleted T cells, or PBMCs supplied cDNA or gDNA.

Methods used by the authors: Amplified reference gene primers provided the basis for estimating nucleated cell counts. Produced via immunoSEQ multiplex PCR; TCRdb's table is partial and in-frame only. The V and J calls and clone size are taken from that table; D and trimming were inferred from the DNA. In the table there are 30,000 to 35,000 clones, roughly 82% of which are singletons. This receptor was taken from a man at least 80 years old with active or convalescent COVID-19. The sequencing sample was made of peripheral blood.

CDR3 DNA sequence: TGTGCCAGTAGTGCCCTTGGAGGTTGGCCCCAGCATTTT. It codes for CASSALGGWPQHF. The gene calls are TRBV19 and TRBJ1-5; D unclear. The CDR3 is 13 amino acids. The V end was cut by 5 bases, the J end by 9 bases, with 14 bases between. Germline V gene lookup returns CDR1 LNHDA and CDR2 SQIVND (reference sequence).